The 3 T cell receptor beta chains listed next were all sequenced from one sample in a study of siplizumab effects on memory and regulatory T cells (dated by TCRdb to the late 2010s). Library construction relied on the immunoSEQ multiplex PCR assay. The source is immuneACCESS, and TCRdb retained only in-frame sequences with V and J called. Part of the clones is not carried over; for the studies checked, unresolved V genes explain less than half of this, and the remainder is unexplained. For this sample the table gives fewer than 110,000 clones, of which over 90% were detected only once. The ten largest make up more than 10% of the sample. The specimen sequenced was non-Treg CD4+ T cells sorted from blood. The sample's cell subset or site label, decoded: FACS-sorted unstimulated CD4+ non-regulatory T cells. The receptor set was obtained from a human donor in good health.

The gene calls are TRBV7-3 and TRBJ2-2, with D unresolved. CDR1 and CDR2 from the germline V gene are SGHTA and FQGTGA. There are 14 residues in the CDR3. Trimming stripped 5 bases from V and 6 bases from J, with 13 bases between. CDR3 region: CASSLHEVAGELFF. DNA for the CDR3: TGTGCCAGCAGCCTCCACGAGGTCGCCGGGGAGCTGTTTTTT. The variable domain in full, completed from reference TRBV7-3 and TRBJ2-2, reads GAGVSQTPSNKVTEKGKYVELRCDPISGHTALYWYRQSLGQGPEFLIYFQGTGAADDSGLPNDRFFAVRPEGSVSTLKIQRTERGDSAVYLCASSLHEVAGELFFGEGSRLTVL.

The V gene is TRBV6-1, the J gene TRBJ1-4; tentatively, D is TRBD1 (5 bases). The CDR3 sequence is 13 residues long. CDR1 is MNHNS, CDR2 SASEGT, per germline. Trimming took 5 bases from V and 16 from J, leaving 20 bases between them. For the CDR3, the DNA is TGTGCCAGCAGTCCCTTCCGTGGGGCACCCTCGTTTTTT. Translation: CASSPFRGAPSFF.

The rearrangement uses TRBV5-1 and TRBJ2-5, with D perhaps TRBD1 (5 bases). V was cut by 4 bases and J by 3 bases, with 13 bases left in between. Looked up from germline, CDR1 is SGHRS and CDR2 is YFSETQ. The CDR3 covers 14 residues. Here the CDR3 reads CASSVGAGKETQYF. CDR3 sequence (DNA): TGCGCCAGCAGCGTTGGGGCAGGGAAAGAGACCCAGTACTTC.